These 24 T cell receptor beta chains originate from one sample sequenced in a study of regulatory T cells in long-lasting Graves disease. Time point noted: newly diagnosed GD, antithyroid drugs for less than 3 months. Extracted RNA from PBMCs served as the source of the TCR library. CDR3-region Arm-PCR and iRepertoire HTBI primers produced the TCR beta libraries. MiXCR, applied by TCRdb to the multiplex PCR reads, yields one record per CDR3 protein. Found here are about 220,000 distinct CDR3 sequences, approximately 20% of them singletons; the top ten hold about 20%. Sequencing was performed on peripheral blood mononuclear cells (PBMCs), taken at new diagnosis, from a patient treated with antithyroid drugs. These receptors were taken from a female donor with Graves disease.

This clonotype appeared many times. The rearrangement uses TRBV9 and TRBJ2-7; D not resolved. The germline CDR1 and CDR2 sequences are SGDLS and YYNGEE. V lost 5 bases to trimming and J lost 4 bases, with 4 bases between them. The CDR3 consists of 10 residues. CDR3 amino acids: CASSDYEQYF. The CDR3 nucleotides read TGTGCCAGCAGTGATTACGAGCAGTACTTC.

This clonotype was observed a handful of times. The V gene is TRBV11-2, the J gene TRBJ1-3; D not resolved. The germline gives CDR1 SGHAT, CDR2 FQNNGV. Trimming took off 2 bases at V and 9 bases at J, with 11 bases between the two ends. This CDR3 spans 13 amino acids. The CDR3 is CASSLFREGTIYF. CDR3 bases: TGTGCCAGCAGCTTATTTCGGGAGGGCACCATATATTTT.

This clonotype was observed a few times. The chain couples TRBV7-3 to TRBJ2-1; no reliable D call. The CDR3 covers 15 residues. Germline assignment: CDR1 SGHTA and CDR2 FQGTGA. V lost 5 bases, J lost 8 bases, and 19 bases lay in between. Written as DNA, the CDR3 is TGTGCCAGCAGCCTGAATGGTCCTGGCGTCGATGAGCAGTTCTTC. It is translated as CASSLNGPGVDEQFF.

This clonotype has a count of ten or more. J is TRBJ2-1 and V is TRBV7-2; D call uncertain. The germline V and J ends were trimmed by 3 bases and 9 bases, with 18 bases remaining between them. Germline V gives CDR1 SGHTA, CDR2 FQGNSA. The CDR3 spans 15 residues. This CDR3 reads CASSFSYLASSEQFF. The CDR3 DNA follows: TGTGCCAGCAGCTTTTCCTACTTGGCGTCTAGTGAGCAGTTCTTC.

V usage is TRBV20-1 and J usage is TRBJ2-7, with D perhaps matching TRBD1 (6 bases). V lost 0 bases, J lost 4 bases, and 13 bases lay in between. The CDR3 has 14 amino acids. CDR1 DFQATT and CDR2 SNEGSKA come from the germline V gene (reference sequence). Here the CDR3 reads CSARDPGEWYEQYF. CDR3 nucleotides: TGCAGTGCTAGAGATCCAGGGGAATGGTACGAGCAGTACTTC.

This clonotype occurred many times. The CDR3 protein is CASSQGTTPNTIYF. DNA for the CDR3: TGTGCCAGCAGCCAAGGGACAACTCCCAACACCATATATTTT. This chain connects TRBV3-1 to TRBJ1-3, with a possible D match to TRBD1 (5 bases). The CDR3 is 14 amino acids. V lost 1 base to trimming and J lost 7 bases, with 11 bases between them. From germline, CDR1 is LGHDT and CDR2 YNNKEL (reference sequence).

This clonotype was observed at least ten times. V usage is TRBV24-1 and J usage is TRBJ2-3, with 9 bases fitting TRBD2. The length of the CDR3 is 16 residues. Per germline, CDR1 KGHDR and CDR2 SFDVKD. Germline trimming cut 1 base from V and 5 bases from J; bases unmatched to any gene: 6. This chain's CDR3 is CATSDLSREGRDTQYF. CDR3 bases: TGTGCCACCAGTGATTTATCGCGGGAGGGGAGAGATACGCAGTATTTT.

Many counts were recorded for this clonotype. The DNA for the CDR3 is TGCAGTGCTAGAAGGGTTAAAATAGCAGATACCTACGAGCAGTACTTC. Amino acid sequence: CSARRVKIADTYEQYF. The chain is built from TRBV20-1 and TRBJ2-7; D is uncertain. This CDR3 region has 16 residues. The V end was cut by 2 bases, the J end by 2 bases, with 19 bases between. Germline V lookup: CDR1 DFQATT, CDR2 SNEGSKA (reference sequence).

This clonotype was counted a single time. The chain couples TRBV2 to TRBJ2-3, with D perhaps matching TRBD1 (6 bases). Germline CDR1 is SNHLY and CDR2 is FYNNEI. V shed 7 bases and J shed 3 bases, with 11 bases lying between them. This CDR3 spans 13 amino acids. The DNA of the CDR3 is TGTGCCAGCAAGGTACAGGGAACAGATACGCAGTATTTT. This gives the protein CASKVQGTDTQYF.

This clonotype appeared many times. The V and J genes are TRBV19 and TRBJ1-1, with 9 bases identical to TRBD1. The ends lost 5 bases at V and 11 bases at J; junction bases unmatched: 3. Per germline, CDR1 LNHDA and CDR2 SQIVND (reference sequence). This CDR3 region has 11 residues. Written as DNA, the CDR3 is TGTGCCAGTAGTCGACAGGGGGTTGCTTTCTTT. Translating gives CASSRQGVAFF. Variable domain in full (rest from reference TRBV19 and TRBJ1-1): DGGITQSPKYLFRKEGQNVTLSCEQNLNHDAMYWYRQDPGQGLRLIYYSQIVNDFQKGDIAEGYSVSREKKESFPLTVTSAQKNPTAFYLCASSRQGVAFFGQGTRLTVV.

About this clonotype itself: This likely reflects a read error, since a far larger clone is one base away. This chain joins TRBV9 and TRBJ1-2; D gene ambiguous. The CDR3 covers 14 residues. Trimming removed 6 bases from V and 4 bases from J, with 16 bases in between. Germline CDR1 reads SGDLS; CDR2 reads YYNGEE. The CDR3 region is CASNPGGVAYGYTF. Here the CDR3 DNA reads TGTGCCAGCAACCCCGGTGGCGTCGCCTATGGCTACACCTTC.

Turning to this clonotype: A read error is likely here: a far larger clone is one base away. This chain joins TRBV13 and TRBJ2-1; D remains unclear. The CDR3 is made up of 14 amino acids. Germline V lookup: CDR1 PRHDT, CDR2 FYEKMQ (reference sequence). V dropped 0 bases and J dropped 10 bases, with 13 bases sitting between them. Here the CDR3 reads CASSLGLRTSEQFF. The CDR3 nucleotides read TGTGCCAGCAGCTTAGGGCTCCGTACCTCCGAGCAGTTCTTC.

This rearrangement joins TRBV5-1 to TRBJ2-1; perhaps TRBD2 as D (5 bases). The CDR3 spans 14 residues. V gave up 0 bases and J gave up 9 bases, with 13 bases separating them. The germline gives CDR1 SGHRS, CDR2 YFSETQ. The CDR3 reads CASSLGAGESEQFF. The DNA for the CDR3 is TGCGCCAGCAGCTTGGGGGCCGGGGAGAGTGAGCAGTTCTTC.

The chain employs TRBV20-1 and TRBJ2-2; 16 bases are a match to TRBD2. The CDR3 spans 17 residues. The junction had 6 bases not matched to a gene; V was cut back by 6 bases and J by 2 bases. Germline CDR1 DFQATT, CDR2 SNEGSKA (reference sequence). The CDR3 region is CSARGLAGGGNTGELFF. The CDR3 DNA reads as TGCAGTGCCCGGGGACTAGCGGGAGGGGGAAACACCGGGGAGCTGTTTTTT.

This clonotype came up many times. The V and J genes are TRBV12-3 or TRBV12-4 and TRBJ2-1; 8 bases agree with TRBD2. This CDR3 contains 13 residues. V lost 1 base and J lost 9; bases outside the gene matches: 2. The CDR3 region is CASSLGTSTEQFF. CDR3 bases: TGTGCCAGCAGTTTAGGGACTAGCACTGAGCAGTTCTTC.

At least ten counts were recorded for this clonotype. The chain has TRBV20-1 and TRBJ2-5; 11 nucleotides agree with TRBD2. Germline V gene sequence: CDR1 DFQATT, CDR2 SNEGSKA (reference sequence). This CDR3 is 15 amino acids long. V lost 0 bases and J lost 3; bases outside the gene matches: 3. CDR3: CSARDPTSGEETQYF. CDR3 coding DNA: TGCAGTGCTAGAGATCCGACTAGCGGGGAAGAGACCCAGTACTTC.

Many counts were recorded for this clonotype. V and J are TRBV12-3 or TRBV12-4 and TRBJ1-2; perhaps TRBD1 as D (5 bases). Trimming cost V 2 bases and J 7 bases, with 8 bases left between them. The CDR3 loop spans 12 amino acids. The CDR3 DNA reads as TGTGCCAGCAGTTTATCAGGGCTTGGCTACACCTTC. It encodes CASSLSGLGYTF.

This clonotype was detected many times. The chain is built from TRBV12-3 or TRBV12-4 and TRBJ2-1; 8 bases are shared with TRBD1. CDR3 length equals 14 residues. With V trimmed by 1 base and J by 7 bases, 3 bases remained unmatched. This CDR3 reads CASSLGQGKNEQFF. Written as DNA, the CDR3 is TGTGCCAGCAGTTTAGGACAGGGGAAGAATGAGCAGTTCTTC.

This clonotype appeared many times. V usage is TRBV7-3 and J usage is TRBJ2-7; a weak D match, TRBD2 (6 bases). The CDR3 loop spans 14 amino acids. The V gene lost 5 bases and the J gene lost 7 bases, with 18 bases spanning the gap. Germline V gene sequence: CDR1 SGHTA, CDR2 FQGTGA. The CDR3 DNA sequence: TGTGCCAGCAGCCCGGGTTCGGACCGGGGGGAGCAGTACTTC. Protein: CASSPGSDRGEQYF.

This clonotype occurred many times. A much larger clone lies one base from this, so it may be a read error. The chain has TRBV25-1 and TRBJ2-3; D remains unclear. The CDR3 is made up of 12 amino acids. The germline V gene has CDR1 MGHDK and CDR2 SYGVNS. V lost 6 bases to trimming and J lost 0 bases, with 4 bases between them. CDR3 bases: TGTGCCAGCAGCTTTAGCACAGATACGCAGTATTTT. Translating gives CASSFSTDTQYF.

This clonotype has a count of ten or more. The rearrangement links TRBV12-3 or TRBV12-4 to TRBJ2-7; D gene ambiguous. Trimming left V 3 bases short and J 4 bases short, with 13 bases between. The CDR3 covers 14 residues. DNA for the CDR3: TGTGCCAGCAGTTTCGGCGGCGCCCTTTACGAGCAGTACTTC. This sequence encodes CASSFGGALYEQYF.

The chain couples TRBV12-3 or TRBV12-4 to TRBJ2-7; 10 nucleotides agree with TRBD1. The CDR3 loop spans 12 amino acids. J lost 5 bases, V lost 10 bases, and 5 bases had no gene match. CDR3 DNA sequence: TGTGCCACCGGGACAGGGGTCCACGAGCAGTACTTC. Encoded protein: CATGTGVHEQYF.

The chain carries TRBV19 and TRBJ2-7; the match to TRBD1 covers 11 bases. CDR1 and CDR2 from the germline V gene are LNHDA and SQIVND (reference sequence). V shed 3 bases, J shed 5 bases, and the junction held 9 bases outside the gene matches. This CDR3 has 16 residues. CDR3 coding DNA: TGTGCCAGTAGTATCGCCTCCGGGACAGGGGGTCACGAGCAGTACTTC. Amino acid sequence: CASSIASGTGGHEQYF.

In its sample, this clonotype was seen many times. V is TRBV29-1 and J is TRBJ1-2; 7 bases agree with TRBD1. This CDR3 comprises 14 residues. Germline CDR1 is SQVTM and CDR2 is ANQGSEA. Losses at the gene ends were 0 bases for V and 4 bases for J; bases not matched to a gene: 5. CDR3: CSVEDPGGGYGYTF. In nucleotides, the CDR3 is TGCAGCGTTGAAGATCCAGGGGGTGGCTATGGCTACACCTTC.